This TCR beta chain was sequenced in a study of shared clonotypes between healthy human individuals. The study separated CD4+ cells into CD45RA+ naive and CD45RA-negative memory subsets. An assay was performed, and its level was deep. Repertoires were generated with immunoSEQ multiplex PCR, while TCRdb's copy carries only in-frame clones and drops some. Of approximately 1.4 million clones in the sample, nearly 99% were seen once. Trimming left V 8 bases short and J 1 base short, with 11 bases between. Germline CDR1 reads MNHEY; CDR2 reads SMNVEV (reference sequence). The CDR3 has 13 residues. The rearrangement links TRBV27 to TRBJ1-1; no clear D. Sequenced input: naive CD4+ T cells sorted from blood. Subset here: CD45RA+ positively selected. This receptor was identified in a man under 40 in good health. This chain's CDR3 is CASRSTTNTEAFF. The CDR3, as DNA: TGTGCCAGCCGATCGACGACGAACACTGAAGCTTTCTTT.